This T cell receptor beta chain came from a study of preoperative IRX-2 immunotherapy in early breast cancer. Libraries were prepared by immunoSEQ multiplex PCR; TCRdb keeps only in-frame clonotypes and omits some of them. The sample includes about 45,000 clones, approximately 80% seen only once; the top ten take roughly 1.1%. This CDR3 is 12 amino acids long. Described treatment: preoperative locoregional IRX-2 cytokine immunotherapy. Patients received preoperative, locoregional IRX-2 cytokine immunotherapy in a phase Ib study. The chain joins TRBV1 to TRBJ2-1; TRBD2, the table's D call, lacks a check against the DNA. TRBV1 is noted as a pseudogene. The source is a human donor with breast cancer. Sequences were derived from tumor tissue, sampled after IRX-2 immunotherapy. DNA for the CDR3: TGCGCCAGCAGCCAAGATGAGACTAGGGAGTTCTTC. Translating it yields CASSQDETREFF.